A single sample is the source of the 15 T cell receptor beta chains below, sequenced in a study of blood T cell repertoires in COVID-19. Clones were read by immunoSEQ multiplex PCR, and TCRdb kept only the in-frame ones, dropping some. The sample consists of over 130,000 clones, about 85% of them appearing once. The sample was peripheral blood. The receptors stem from a human donor with COVID-19, enrolled during active disease. The donor label of this sample is uncertain.

The chain couples TRBV19 to TRBJ2-5; D may be TRBD1 (5 bases). This CDR3 region has 13 residues. The germline CDR1 and CDR2 sequences are LNHDA and SQIVND (reference sequence). V shed 5 bases and J shed 0 bases, with 7 bases lying between them. CDR3 in amino acids: CASSLQDQETQYF. The CDR3 region has the DNA TGTGCCAGTAGTTTACAGGACCAAGAGACCCAGTACTTC. Using reference TRBV19 and TRBJ2-5 for the parts outside the CDR3, the full variable domain is DGGITQSPKYLFRKEGQNVTLSCEQNLNHDAMYWYRQDPGQGLRLIYYSQIVNDFQKGDIAEGYSVSREKKESFPLTVTSAQKNPTAFYLCASSLQDQETQYFGPGTRLLVL.

This clone appeared a single time. V and J are TRBV6-5 and TRBJ1-4; D uncertain. This CDR3 contains 15 residues. The germline V and J ends were trimmed by 0 bases and 8 bases, with 13 bases remaining between them. Germline V gene sequence: CDR1 MNHEY, CDR2 SVGAGI. CDR3 in amino acids: CASSYSRRAGEKLFF. The CDR3 DNA follows: TGTGCCAGCAGTTACTCGAGGAGGGCGGGGGAAAAACTGTTTTTT.

This chain joins TRBV6-5 and TRBJ2-7, with 8 bases that match TRBD1. This CDR3 is built from 12 residues. Germline trimming cut 11 bases from V and 2 bases from J; bases unmatched to any gene: 5. Per the germline V gene, CDR1 is MNHEY and CDR2 is SVGAGI. CDR3 loop: CAAGQETYEQYF. Here the CDR3 DNA reads TGTGCCGCGGGACAGGAGACCTACGAGCAGTACTTC.

V is TRBV6-6 and J is TRBJ1-2; 9 bases fit TRBD1. Trimming at V came to 2 bases and at J to 8 bases, leaving 9 bases not matched to a gene. This CDR3 has 15 residues. Per germline, CDR1 MNHNY and CDR2 SVGAGI (reference sequence). The CDR3 protein is CASSYAPGQGVGYTF. The CDR3 DNA reads as TGTGCCAGCAGTTACGCGCCGGGACAGGGAGTAGGCTACACCTTC.

The chain combines TRBV28 with TRBJ1-4; D is possibly TRBD1 (6 bases). Between the trimmed V and J ends, which lost 5 bases and 0 bases, there was a span of 7 bases. Germline V gives CDR1 MDHEN, CDR2 SYDVKM. The CDR3 is 14 amino acids. The CDR3 DNA follows: TGTGCCAGCAGTACAGGGTCAACTAATGAAAAACTGTTTTTT. It codes for CASSTGSTNEKLFF.

For the CDR3, the DNA is TGTGCCAGCAGAACTTACGGGGGGGAAAAGGGGCAGTATTTT. Protein product: CASRTYGGEKGQYF. The J gene is TRBJ2-3, the V gene TRBV27, with 8 bases aligning to TRBD2. The CDR3 runs 14 residues. Germline V lookup: CDR1 MNHEY, CDR2 SMNVEV (reference sequence). V shed 6 bases, J shed 11 bases, and the junction held 13 bases outside the gene matches.

This clone has a handful of counts. The genes are TRBV4-1 and TRBJ1-2; 9 bases map to TRBD1. Germline V lookup: CDR1 MGHRA, CDR2 YSYEKL. Germline trimming cut 1 base from V and 7 bases from J; bases unmatched to any gene: 13. The CDR3 covers 17 residues. CDR3 in amino acids: CASSQGLTGGGFGGYTF. CDR3 DNA: TGCGCCAGCAGCCAAGGGCTCACAGGGGGCGGGTTTGGTGGCTACACCTTC.

This clone occurred once. This specimen includes other DNA sequences encoding the same CDR3. The rearrangement links TRBV2 to TRBJ2-7; D is unresolved. The CDR3 length is 10 residues. V gave up 6 bases and J gave up 4 bases, with 4 bases separating them. The germline V gene encodes CDR1 SNHLY and CDR2 FYNNEI. CDR3 nucleotide sequence: TGTGCCAGCAGACTGTACGAGCAGTACTTC. The encoded protein is CASRLYEQYF.

The chain couples TRBV28 to TRBJ2-5; possible D gene TRBD1, 6 bases. CDR3 length equals 15 residues. The germline V gene has CDR1 MDHEN and CDR2 SYDVKM. V gave up 3 bases and J gave up 6 bases, with 17 bases separating them. As DNA, the CDR3 is TGTGCCAGCAGTTTCCAGGGGCTGGGTTCGAAGACCCAGTACTTC. Translating it yields CASSFQGLGSKTQYF.

The rearrangement links TRBV6-5 to TRBJ2-3, with no clear D. Germline V gene lookup returns CDR1 MNHEY and CDR2 SVGAGI. The CDR3 runs to 13 residues. The germline V and J ends were trimmed by 6 bases and 6 bases, with 13 bases remaining between them. CDR3 sequence: CASRASLGDTQYF. The DNA of the CDR3 is TGTGCCAGCAGGGCATCCCTCGGGGATACGCAGTATTTT.

This chain links TRBV6-5 with TRBJ2-1; D is uncertain. The CDR3 extends over 14 amino acids. The germline V and J ends were trimmed by 8 bases and 2 bases, with 13 bases remaining between them. Germline V gene lookup returns CDR1 MNHEY and CDR2 SVGAGI. The CDR3 reads CASLELRAYNEQFF. For the CDR3, the DNA is TGTGCCAGCCTGGAGTTAAGAGCCTACAATGAGCAGTTCTTC.

This chain uses TRBV11-3 with TRBJ2-7; D is possibly TRBD2 (6 bases). The germline V gene has CDR1 SGHNT and CDR2 YENEEA. Between the trimmed V and J ends, which lost 5 bases and 4 bases, there was a span of 21 bases. This CDR3 is built from 16 residues. As DNA, the CDR3 is TGTGCCAGCAGCCCCCGCGGGGCAGGGACGGAATACGAGCAGTACTTC. The encoded protein is CASSPRGAGTEYEQYF.

This sequence joins TRBV10-2 and TRBJ1-2; 10 bases are shared with TRBD1. CDR3 length equals 17 residues. Unmatched junction bases numbered 19, after V lost 7 bases and J lost 8 bases. The germline gives CDR1 WSHSY, CDR2 SAAADI. The CDR3: CASTESPETGGSAGYTF. The CDR3 nucleotides read TGCGCCAGCACCGAGTCCCCCGAGACAGGGGGCTCGGCGGGCTACACCTTC.

The chain recombines TRBV19 with TRBJ2-1; D remains unclear. Germline-derived CDR1 and CDR2 are LNHDA and SQIVND (reference sequence). Trimming left V 5 bases short and J 4 bases short, with 9 bases between. The CDR3 spans 13 residues. CDR3: CASSSSGYNEQFF. The CDR3 DNA follows: TGTGCCAGTAGTTCTTCAGGTTACAATGAGCAGTTCTTC.

The CDR3, as DNA: TGTGCCAGCAGCCCAGGACAGGGCGCGTGGGGCTACACCTTC. It specifies CASSPGQGAWGYTF. V and J are TRBV6-5 and TRBJ1-2, with 8 positions matching TRBD1. Germline V gene data show CDR1 as MNHEY and CDR2 as SVGAGI. The CDR3 extends over 14 amino acids. V was pared by 6 bases and J by 8 bases, with 11 bases of the junction left unmatched.